A single T cell receptor beta chain is shown here with its context. This clone has more than one count but fewer than ten. The target of this receptor is not known. Per-nucleotide qualities are absent, and no much larger clonotype sits a single base away. At the DNA level, this CDR3 is encoded by other sequences in the same sample as well. The data originate from a study of T cell responses to AZD1222 COVID-19 vaccine (dated by TCRdb to the early 2020s). With respect to the entire study: TCR sequencing covered roughly 230 trial participants: about 210 given two doses of AZD1222 and 26 given two doses of MenACWY control vaccine. Enrollment into the trials was organized by age into subgroups of 18-55, 56-69 and 70-plus years, and those subgroups contained 148, 28 and 57 TCR-sequenced participants, respectively. On the study overall, not on this receptor specifically: After two AZD1222 doses, both the breadth and the depth of spike-specific TCRs were significantly higher than at day 0 and than in MenACWY recipients. No day 14 peak-response samples were available, so repertoires were characterized only after the peak T cell response. Participants were mostly white British, with more females than males. The authors suggested clonal diversity may have been underestimated. Nearly half of unique spike-specific TCRs reportedly recognized epitopes outside regions mutated in the B.1.351 and B.1.1.7 variants. Conclusions about previously exposed vaccinees were limited because only six or seven AZD1222 recipients were SARS-CoV-2 seropositive at baseline. Vaccine-associated CD4 TCRs spanned the whole spike protein, with dominant responses in regions 160-218 and 743-854. The 56-69-year group was small, and its depth increase did not reach significance, likely because of low power.

The sample's time point label, in plain terms: about 28 days (+/-7) after the second vaccine dose. Because spike-specific TCR depth and breadth did not differ between the two schedules, AZD1222 recipients who got a second dose at roughly 4 weeks were pooled with those who got a second dose at roughly 12 weeks. The vaccinee samples were drawn from two UK trials, COV001 and COV002, one of which was a single-blind randomized controlled phase 2/3 trial testing AZD1222 (ChAdOx1 nCoV-19) in healthy adults. For TCRbeta chain sequencing, PBMC samples from trial participants were taken at day 0 and at day 28 after the second dose. The CDR3 regions of human TCRbeta chains were analyzed by immunosequencing. The paper's data handling went like this. Repertoire TCRs were checked for matches against a reference library of SARS-CoV-2-specific TCRs that had been generated using the MIRA antigen-specificity platform. Breadth was defined as the fraction of unique TCRs that were SARS-CoV-2-associated. Depth was defined as the fraction of total T cells that were SARS-CoV-2-associated. Each spike-specific TCR was assigned to its reactive spike region and to a CD4 or CD8 class using the MIRA data. Log10-transformed breadth and depth values were compared by one-way ANOVA with Sidak's multiple comparisons tests. Held by TCRdb, this immuneACCESS table contains in-frame sequences only and omits some clones. Under half of the omission traces to an unresolved V gene where checked; the cause of the rest is unknown. V and J calls and clone size are those listed in that table; D and trimming were worked out from the DNA. The sample table lists 100,000 to 150,000 clones, approximately 82% of them with a count of one. The top ten clones comprise about 27% of the sample.

CDR3 length: 15 amino acids, cysteine to phenylalanine. Only the CDR3 part of the read is kept: 45 bases, read in frame from the first base. V is trimmed back by 3 bases and J by 2 bases, and the junction contains 3 bases that no gene match accounts for. CDR1 KGHSH and CDR2 LQKENI were looked up in the germline V gene. The TCR was taken from an adult who received the AZD1222 COVID-19 vaccine. The rearrangement combines TRBV18 with TRBJ1-5; the central 8 bases match TRBD1. The sequences come from peripheral blood, collected 28 days after the second AZD1222 dose. At the DNA level, the sequence is TGTGCCAGCTCACCTGACAGGGGCGGCAATCAGCCCCAGCATTTT. This sequence encodes CASSPDRGGNQPQHF. With the portions outside the CDR3 filled from the reference TRBV18 and TRBJ1-5 genes, the complete variable region becomes NAGVMQNPRHLVRRRGQEARLRCSPMKGHSHVYWYRQLPEEGLKFMVYLQKENIIDESGMPKERFSAEFPKEGPSILRIQQVVRGDSAAYFCASSPDRGGNQPQHFGDGTRLSIL.